Following are 12 T cell receptor beta chains from one sample sequenced in a study of T-cell reconstitution after alpha-beta-depleted transplantation in children. A TCRbeta library incorporating unique molecular identifiers was prepared. From the PCR reads, TCRdb called clonotypes with MiXCR, one entry per CDR3 protein. The sample records hundreds of thousands of distinct CDR3 sequences, 10% to 15% being singletons. The material sequenced was PBMCs, mostly from graft donor cells, taken 360 days after TCRalphabeta/CD19-depleted stem cell transplant. These receptors were obtained from a male patient aged 10 to 17 who had a stem cell transplant for acute myeloid leukemia, so the T cells may come from the graft donor.

This clonotype showed up just a few times. The V gene is TRBV29-1, the J gene TRBJ2-7, with D tentatively TRBD1 or TRBD2 (5 bases each). V lost 3 bases, J lost 1 base, and 13 bases lay in between. The CDR3 runs to 14 residues. CDR1 and CDR2 (germline): SQVTM, ANQGSEA. The CDR3 sequence: CSVDIRDRSYEQYF. The CDR3 region has the DNA TGCAGCGTTGATATCAGGGACCGATCCTACGAGCAGTACTTC.

This clonotype was observed many times. This chain uses TRBV7-9 with TRBJ2-3, with D perhaps matching TRBD1 or TRBD2 (5 bases each). V lost 7 bases and J 5 bases, leaving 13 bases between the germline ends. The CDR3 totals 13 residues. Germline values: CDR1 SEHNR, CDR2 FQNEAQ (reference sequence). CDR3 bases: TGTGCCAGCAAATTGTGGGACGGAGATACGCAGTATTTT. Amino acids: CASKLWDGDTQYF.

There are a few counts of this clonotype. The V and J genes are TRBV28 and TRBJ2-7; weak D call: TRBD1 (5 bases). The CDR3 is 15 amino acids. V was cut by 6 bases and J by 1 base, with 16 bases left in between. Germline V gives CDR1 MDHEN, CDR2 SYDVKM. The CDR3 protein is CASRDTQVLSYEQYF. The CDR3 DNA reads TGTGCCAGCAGAGATACACAGGTCCTTTCCTACGAGCAGTACTTC.

This clonotype showed up just a few times. This chain joins TRBV28 and TRBJ2-1, with D tentatively TRBD1 (5 bases). V lost 4 bases, J lost 0 bases, and 13 bases lay in between. This CDR3 comprises 16 residues. From germline, CDR1 is MDHEN and CDR2 SYDVKM. In nucleotides, the CDR3 is TGTGCCAGCAGTTCCTCAGGGCCCCGCTCCTACAATGAGCAGTTCTTC. Protein sequence: CASSSSGPRSYNEQFF.

The rearrangement uses TRBV2 and TRBJ2-3, with 7 nucleotides matching TRBD1. The CDR3 is made up of 15 amino acids. Losses at the gene ends were 7 bases for V and 3 bases for J; bases not matched to a gene: 10. The germline CDR1 and CDR2 sequences are SNHLY and FYNNEI. CDR3 sequence: CASTQGVADTDTQYF. The CDR3 DNA is TGTGCCAGCACTCAGGGGGTGGCTGATACAGATACGCAGTATTTT.

This clonotype was counted only a few times. The chain has TRBV18 and TRBJ2-3, with D perhaps matching TRBD1 or TRBD2 (5 bases each). Between the trimmed V and J ends, which lost 4 bases and 2 bases, there was a span of 10 bases. Per germline, CDR1 KGHSH and CDR2 LQKENI. This CDR3 comprises 14 residues. The CDR3 nucleotides read TGTGCCAGCTCACACAGGACTCTCACAGATACGCAGTATTTT. Its protein product is CASSHRTLTDTQYF.

The V gene is TRBV20-1, the J gene TRBJ2-1, with D possibly TRBD1 on 7 matching bases. Trimming stripped 3 bases from V and 3 bases from J, with 12 bases between. Germline V gene data show CDR1 as DFQATT and CDR2 as SNEGSKA (reference sequence). The CDR3 covers 14 residues. The CDR3 DNA reads as TGCAGTGCTAGCAACAGGGGACTCTACAATGAGCAGTTCTTC. Its translation: CSASNRGLYNEQFF.

The chain couples TRBV5-6 to TRBJ2-5; 8 nucleotides align to TRBD2. Germline CDR1 is SGHDT and CDR2 is YYEEEE. J lost 4 bases, V lost 4 bases, and 3 bases had no gene match. This CDR3 is built from 13 residues. For the CDR3, the DNA is TGTGCCAGCAGCCCGGGGGGGCCAGAGACCCAGTACTTC. Its protein is CASSPGGPETQYF.

This clonotype was found many times. The chain has TRBV25-1 and TRBJ2-7; no clear D gene. This CDR3 spans 15 amino acids. V was cut by 1 base and J by 2 bases, with 12 bases left in between. Germline-derived CDR1 and CDR2 are MGHDK and SYGVNS. The CDR3 spells CASSESGPYPYEQYF. The CDR3 nucleotides are TGTGCCAGCAGTGAATCCGGACCCTACCCCTACGAGCAGTACTTC.

The table lists this clonotype with many counts. The chain is built from TRBV18 and TRBJ2-3, with 8 bases that match TRBD2. This CDR3 has 18 residues. CDR1 and CDR2 from the germline V gene are KGHSH and LQKENI. J lost 2 bases, V lost 6 bases, and 16 bases had no gene match. CDR3: CASSNGWYSGDYTDTQYF. CDR3 bases: TGTGCCAGCTCCAACGGATGGTATAGCGGGGATTACACAGATACGCAGTATTTT.

This clonotype appeared many times. This chain links TRBV6-2 or TRBV6-3 with TRBJ2-3, with 10 bases aligning to TRBD2. Germline CDR1 MNHEY, CDR2 SVGEGT. The V gene end was trimmed by 7 bases and the J gene end by 4 bases; junction bases not matched to a gene: 5. This CDR3 has 14 residues. The CDR3 spells CASTRAGGADTQYF. CDR3 nucleotides: TGTGCCAGCACCCGAGCGGGAGGGGCAGATACGCAGTATTTT.

V usage is TRBV7-2 and J usage is TRBJ2-5; D uncertain. There are 13 residues in the CDR3. V dropped 5 bases and J dropped 2 bases, with 9 bases sitting between them. Looked up from germline, CDR1 is SGHTA and CDR2 is FQGNSA. CDR3 DNA sequence: TGTGCCAGCAGCCGGTGGCGACAAGAGACCCAGTACTTC. This codes for CASSRWRQETQYF.